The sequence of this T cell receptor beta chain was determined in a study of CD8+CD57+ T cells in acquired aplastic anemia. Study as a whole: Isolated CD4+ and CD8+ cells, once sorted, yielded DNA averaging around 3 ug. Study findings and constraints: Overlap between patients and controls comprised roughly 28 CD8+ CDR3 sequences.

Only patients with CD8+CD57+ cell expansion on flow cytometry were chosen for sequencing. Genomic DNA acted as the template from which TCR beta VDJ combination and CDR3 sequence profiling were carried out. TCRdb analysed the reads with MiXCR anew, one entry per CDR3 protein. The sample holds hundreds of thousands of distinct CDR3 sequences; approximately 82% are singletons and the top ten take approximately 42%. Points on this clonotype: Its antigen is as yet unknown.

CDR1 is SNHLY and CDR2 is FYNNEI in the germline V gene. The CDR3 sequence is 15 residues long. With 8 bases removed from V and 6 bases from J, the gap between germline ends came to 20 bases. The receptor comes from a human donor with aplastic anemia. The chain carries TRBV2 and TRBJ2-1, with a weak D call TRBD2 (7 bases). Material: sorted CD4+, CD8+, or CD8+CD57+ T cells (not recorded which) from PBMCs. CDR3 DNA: TGTGCCAGCGGGCCAATAGGGGGAGGGTTCAATGAGCAGTTCTTC. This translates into CASGPIGGGFNEQFF. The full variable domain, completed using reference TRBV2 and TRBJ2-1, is EPEVTQTPSHQVTQMGQEVILRCVPISNHLYFYWYRQILGQKVEFLVSFYNNEISEKSEIFDDQFSVERPDGSNFTLKIRSTKLEDSAMYFCASGPIGGGFNEQFFGPGTRLTVL.